The T cell receptor (beta chain) described here comes from a study of beta chain features in type 1 diabetes. About the research overall: Across the samples, roughly 98,000,000 sorted cells were examined in total.

This clone was observed a handful of times. Its matching antigen is unknown. cDNA synthesis used the whole RNA isolate, giving expressed TCRB sequences. Clones were read by immunoSEQ multiplex PCR, and TCRdb kept only the in-frame ones, dropping some. The table records just over 450,000 clones, approximately 30% of them present only once. With 3 bases removed from V and 7 bases from J, the gap between germline ends came to 16 bases. The CDR3 sequence is 14 residues long. CDR1 is SGHNT, CDR2 YYREEE, per germline (reference sequence). General study results and limits: Whether HLA type affects TCRB rearrangement stayed undetermined in the present work. Possibly, sequencing cDNA over-represented cells that had high TCR expression levels. Patients showed naive, central memory and Treg TCRB repertoires that appeared more similar than those of healthy donors.

The sequenced material came from naive CD4+ T cells from blood. V gene TRBV5-4 combines with J gene TRBJ1-1, with D perhaps TRBD1 (5 bases). The source of this sequence is a man aged 18-30 years in good health. DNA of the CDR3: TGTGCCAGCAGCTCTGGAATGGGAAGGGGTGAAGCTTTCTTT. It specifies CASSSGMGRGEAFF.